This T cell receptor beta chain is drawn from a study of CD8 T cells in Susac syndrome. Random hexamers were used to reverse transcribe the RNA input (roughly 0.5 to 1 ug). Amplification of the TCR beta CDR3 was carried out by immunoSEQ multiplex PCR, which spanned a total of 54 Vbeta and 13 Jbeta segments. Each CDR3 protein gets one entry after TCRdb re-called the immunoSEQ multiplex PCR reads with MiXCR. The sample records roughly 200,000 distinct CDR3 sequences, more than 90% being singletons. CD8+ and CD4+ T cells from blood underwent TCR beta sequencing, which was carried out in a high-throughput format. Negative magnetic isolation gave CD8+ and CD4+ cells; FACS enriched CD8+ TEMRA. Material: CD4+ T cells from PBMCs. The TCR comes from a human donor with multiple sclerosis.

The CDR3 loop is CAISGSASNYGYTF. DNA for the CDR3: TGTGCCATCAGTGGGTCGGCCAGTAACTATGGCTACACCTTC. V usage is TRBV10-3 and J usage is TRBJ1-2; D remains ambiguous. CDR1 and CDR2 (germline): ENHRY, SYGVKD. The V end lost 4 bases, the J end lost 1 base, and 10 bases lay between the germline ends. The CDR3 has 14 amino acids.